The 32 T cell receptor beta chains listed next were all sequenced from one sample in a study of cytomegalovirus exposure and HLA in healthy donors. Data came from immunoSEQ multiplex PCR; TCRdb stores just in-frame clones and leaves some out. The data hold about 200,000 clones, with over 75% observed a single time. Sequenced sample: PBMCs. The receptors stem from a woman under 30 in good health and CMV-seropositive.

This chain uses TRBV18 with TRBJ1-3; D remains ambiguous. Between the trimmed V and J ends, which lost 4 bases and 0 bases, there was a span of 10 bases. This CDR3 region has 15 residues. Germline V gene lookup returns CDR1 KGHSH and CDR2 LQKENI. The CDR3 DNA sequence: TGTGCCAGCTCACGAGACATGAGCTCTGGAAACACCATATATTTT. Protein: CASSRDMSSGNTIYF.

V gene TRBV11-2 combines with J gene TRBJ2-7; D is perhaps TRBD2 (6 bases). The CDR3 is 16 amino acids. Germline V gene data show CDR1 as SGHAT and CDR2 as FQNNGV. The germline V and J ends were trimmed by 0 bases and 12 bases, with 24 bases remaining between them. CDR3 nucleotide sequence: TGTGCCAGCAGCTTAGATATGCGGGGCGGAGCGACTGGGGCGTACTTC. Protein product: CASSLDMRGGATGAYF.

This rearrangement joins TRBV4-1 to TRBJ2-7; D perhaps matches TRBD2 (6 bases). The CDR3 runs 17 residues. Germline CDR1 reads MGHRA; CDR2 reads YSYEKL. V lost 3 bases to trimming and J lost 6 bases, with 24 bases between them. CDR3 in DNA: TGCGCCAGCAGCCACTTCCCCCGTCCGGGGGTTCCTGGCGAGCAGTACTTC. Translation gives CASSHFPRPGVPGEQYF.

This chain links TRBV7-9 with TRBJ1-2; TRBD1 agrees at 8 bases. Germline V gene lookup returns CDR1 SEHNR and CDR2 FQNEAQ (reference sequence). There are 15 residues in the CDR3. With V trimmed by 5 bases and J by 4 bases, 9 bases remained unmatched. The CDR3 nucleotides read TGTGCCAGCAGCCTACCGGGACAGGCCACCTATGGCTACACCTTC. Translation: CASSLPGQATYGYTF. Combining the CDR3 with reference TRBV7-9 and TRBJ1-2 gives the whole variable domain DTGVSQNPRHKITKRGQNVTFRCDPISEHNRLYWYRQTLGQGPEFLTYFQNEAQLEKSRLLSDRFSAERPKGSFSTLEIQRTEQGDSAMYLCASSLPGQATYGYTFGSGTRLTVV.

This clone was observed a few times. This chain uses TRBV10-1 with TRBJ2-1; D remains unclear. V lost 4 bases and J 8 bases, leaving 6 bases between the germline ends. The CDR3 is made up of 11 amino acids. The germline V gene has CDR1 WNHNN and CDR2 SYGVQD (reference sequence). The CDR3 DNA reads as TGCGCCAGCAGTGGACTCCATGAGCAGTTCTTC. It encodes CASSGLHEQFF.

This chain uses TRBV6-5 with TRBJ2-5; 10 nucleotides line up with TRBD2. This CDR3 has 15 residues. The ends lost 6 bases at V and 3 bases at J; junction bases unmatched: 7. Germline values: CDR1 MNHEY, CDR2 SVGAGI. CDR3 in DNA: TGTGCCAGCAGGCTCGAGCGGGAGGGGAAAGAGACCCAGTACTTC. As protein: CASRLEREGKETQYF.

The chain recombines TRBV5-1 with TRBJ2-1, with D maybe TRBD1 (5 bases). This CDR3 region has 15 residues. CDR1 is SGHRS, CDR2 YFSETQ, per germline. V was trimmed by 4 bases and J by 0 bases, leaving 11 bases between them. As DNA, the CDR3 is TGCGCCAGCAGCCCCAGGGCCAGCTCCTACAATGAGCAGTTCTTC. It yields the protein CASSPRASSYNEQFF.

This clone has just one count. CDR3 sequence: CASSLDDAVNTF. The CDR3 DNA is TGCGCCAGCAGCTTGGATGATGCAGTAAACACCTTC. V is TRBV5-1 and J is TRBJ1-2; unclear D gene. Germline CDR1 is SGHRS and CDR2 is YFSETQ. Trimming stripped 0 bases from V and 12 bases from J, with 12 bases between. The CDR3 runs 12 residues.

The genes are TRBV7-3 and TRBJ2-1; D might be TRBD1 (6 bases). The germline V gene has CDR1 SGHTA and CDR2 FQGTGA. The CDR3 runs to 15 residues. V lost 5 bases and J lost 1, with 12 bases in between. The CDR3 nucleotides read TGTGCCAGCAGCCAGCCGGACAGTTCCTACAATGAGCAGTTCTTC. Its protein is CASSQPDSSYNEQFF.

The gene calls are TRBV30 and TRBJ2-2, with 11 bases lining up with TRBD2. CDR1 is GTSNPN, CDR2 SVGIG, per germline (reference sequence). The CDR3 has 17 amino acids. V was clipped by 3 bases and J by 5 bases; unmatched bases: 11. This CDR3 reads CAWRVLAGVSGTGELFF. CDR3 DNA sequence: TGTGCCTGGAGAGTACTAGCGGGAGTATCAGGGACCGGGGAGCTGTTTTTT. Drawing the rest from reference TRBV30 and TRBJ2-2, the complete variable domain is SQTIHQWPATLVQPVGSPLSLECTVEGTSNPNLYWYRQAAGRGLQLLFYSVGIGQISSEVPQNLSASRPQDRQFILSSKKLLLSDSGFYLCAWRVLAGVSGTGELFFGEGSRLTVL.

V and J are TRBV6-5 and TRBJ2-7; 10 positions agree with TRBD1. This CDR3 is 16 amino acids long. Trimming cost V 4 bases and J 3 bases; bases outside gene matches: 9. Germline CDR1 is MNHEY and CDR2 is SVGAGI. The CDR3 here is CASSWGTGQGFYEQYF. CDR3 DNA sequence: TGTGCCAGCAGTTGGGGAACGGGACAGGGGTTCTACGAGCAGTACTTC.

V and J are TRBV21-1 and TRBJ1-5; the table's D call, TRBD1, was not checked against the DNA. TRBV21-1 is an annotated pseudogene. The length of the CDR3 is 14 residues. Written as DNA, the CDR3 is TGTGCCAGCAGCCCACGGGACAGAAATCAGCCCCAGCATTTT. Translation: CASSPRDRNQPQHF.

V gene TRBV28 combines with J gene TRBJ2-7, with 9 nucleotides matching TRBD1. Germline lookup yields CDR1 MDHEN and CDR2 SYDVKM. The CDR3 runs 16 residues. J was trimmed by 2 bases and V by 6 bases; bases with no gene match: 11. CDR3 in amino acids: CASRVGPGQGAYEQYF. CDR3 DNA sequence: TGTGCCAGCAGGGTCGGACCGGGACAGGGCGCCTACGAGCAGTACTTC.

This chain connects TRBV6-1 to TRBJ2-7, with 7 bases aligning to TRBD1. J was trimmed by 5 bases and V by 5 bases; bases with no gene match: 12. CDR1 and CDR2 (germline): MNHNS, SASEGT. The CDR3 is made up of 15 amino acids. CDR3 amino acids: CASSSETGQFNEQYF. The CDR3 DNA reads TGTGCCAGCAGTTCCGAAACGGGACAGTTCAACGAGCAGTACTTC.

This CDR3 is CASGRTGTNYGYTF. The CDR3 nucleotides are TGTGCCAGCGGGCGGACAGGGACTAACTATGGCTACACCTTC. The chain uses TRBV28 and TRBJ1-2; TRBD1 matches 8 bases. The junction had 5 bases not matched to a gene; V was cut back by 8 bases and J by 0 bases. This CDR3 spans 14 amino acids. From germline, CDR1 is MDHEN and CDR2 SYDVKM.

This clone was seen a handful of times. The genes are TRBV9 and TRBJ1-2; TRBD1 is a possible D gene (5 bases). This CDR3 is built from 14 residues. V was shortened by 0 bases and J by 5 bases, with 11 bases between the two germline ends. Germline CDR1 is SGDLS and CDR2 is YYNGEE. The CDR3 region is CASSVEDRGYGYTF. CDR3 coding DNA: TGTGCCAGCAGCGTAGAGGACCGGGGGTATGGCTACACCTTC.

The J gene is TRBJ1-2, the V gene TRBV20-1; 7 bases map to TRBD1. The CDR3 runs 11 residues. Germline trimming cut 6 bases from V and 4 bases from J; bases unmatched to any gene: 2. In germline, CDR1 is DFQATT, CDR2 SNEGSKA (reference sequence). The CDR3 sequence: CSAGQAYGYTF. CDR3 DNA sequence: TGCAGTGCAGGACAGGCCTATGGCTACACCTTC.

V usage is TRBV14 and J usage is TRBJ2-6; D perhaps matches TRBD1 (6 bases). With 4 bases removed from V and 2 bases from J, the gap between germline ends came to 9 bases. CDR3 length: 15 residues. Germline V gene sequence: CDR1 SGHDN, CDR2 FVKESK. CDR3 nucleotides: TGTGCCAGCAGCCCACAGGGACCTGGGGCCAACGTCCTGACTTTC. Protein sequence: CASSPQGPGANVLTF.

This chain links TRBV5-1 with TRBJ1-4; TRBD1 agrees at 7 bases. After removal of 4 bases from V and 8 bases from J, the junction contained 8 bases not matched to a gene. CDR3 length: 14 residues. CDR1 is SGHRS, CDR2 YFSETQ, per germline. CDR3 DNA sequence: TGCGCCAGCAGCCCCGGGACAGAGGGGGAAAAACTGTTTTTT. Translation gives CASSPGTEGEKLFF.

In nucleotides, the CDR3 is TGTGCCAGCAGCCCCAGGGGGAGTGGTAATCGCGAGCAGTACTTC. This translates into CASSPRGSGNREQYF. V gene TRBV7-9 combines with J gene TRBJ2-7; 7 bases match TRBD1. Germline CDR1 is SEHNR and CDR2 is FQNEAQ (reference sequence). The CDR3 consists of 15 residues. The trim removed 5 bases at V and 6 bases at J, leaving 13 bases unmatched.

This chain joins TRBV4-1 and TRBJ2-1; 8 bases are shared with TRBD2. Germline V gene lookup returns CDR1 MGHRA and CDR2 YSYEKL. The CDR3 loop spans 15 amino acids. J gave up 7 bases and V 4 bases, and 9 bases lay outside the gene matches. The CDR3 region has the DNA TGCGCCAGCAGCCCAGGGACTAGAACCGTGAATGAGCAGTTCTTC. Translation gives CASSPGTRTVNEQFF.

This clone was counted a single time. DNA of the CDR3: TGCAGTGCTAGCGAGGAGATTGAAGCTTTCTTT. It is translated as CSASEEIEAFF. The gene calls are TRBV20-1 and TRBJ1-1; D not certain. The CDR3 contains 11 residues. Germline V gives CDR1 DFQATT, CDR2 SNEGSKA (reference sequence). V was cut by 3 bases and J by 7 bases, with 9 bases left in between.

V gene TRBV6-1 combines with J gene TRBJ2-3; 10 nucleotides agree with TRBD2. V was clipped by 2 bases and J by 6 bases; unmatched bases: 5. This CDR3 spans 15 amino acids. The germline V gene encodes CDR1 MNHNS and CDR2 SASEGT. CDR3 nucleotides: TGTGCCAGCAGTGAACTAGCGGGAGTTGGTGATACGCAGTATTTT. Protein product: CASSELAGVGDTQYF.

This clone has ten or more counts. J is TRBJ2-1 and V is TRBV4-1, with TRBD2 matching 7 bases. Trimming at V came to 2 bases and at J to 6 bases, leaving 7 bases not matched to a gene. The CDR3 runs to 15 residues. In germline, CDR1 is MGHRA, CDR2 YSYEKL. The CDR3 DNA reads as TGCGCCAGCAGCCAACGGTTCGGACTAGGCAATGAGCAGTTCTTC. Translated, it gives CASSQRFGLGNEQFF.

The chain is built from TRBV27 and TRBJ2-1; D is uncertain. This CDR3 has 15 residues. The V end was cut by 1 base, the J end by 0 bases, with 7 bases between. Germline assignment: CDR1 MNHEY and CDR2 SMNVEV (reference sequence). The CDR3 bases are TGTGCCAGCAGTTTATACAGTGACTCCTACAATGAGCAGTTCTTC. Translating gives CASSLYSDSYNEQFF.

V usage is TRBV25-1 and J usage is TRBJ1-4; no reliable D call. Per the germline V gene, CDR1 is MGHDK and CDR2 is SYGVNS. CDR3 length: 15 amino acids. V was pared by 5 bases and J by 4 bases, with 14 bases between. CDR3 sequence reads: CASSNAETLNEKLFF. For the CDR3, the DNA is TGTGCCAGCAGTAACGCGGAAACCCTTAATGAAAAACTGTTTTTT.

The chain recombines TRBV29-1 with TRBJ2-1, with 8 bases aligning to TRBD1. Germline V lookup: CDR1 SQVTM, CDR2 ANQGSEA. The CDR3 extends over 13 amino acids. J gave up 13 bases and V 7 bases, and 15 bases lay outside the gene matches. Here the CDR3 reads CSADHNRGESQFF. The CDR3 DNA reads TGCAGCGCCGACCACAACAGGGGGGAAAGCCAGTTCTTC.

This chain joins TRBV10-3 and TRBJ2-5; 14 bases are shared with TRBD2. After removal of 6 bases from V and 2 bases from J, the junction contained 2 bases not matched to a gene. In germline, CDR1 is ENHRY, CDR2 SYGVKD. This CDR3 is built from 15 residues. DNA for the CDR3: TGTGCCATCAGCCGGACTAGCGGGGGGCAAGAGACCCAGTACTTC. Residues: CAISRTSGGQETQYF.

The chain is built from TRBV10-1 and TRBJ2-2, with 11 nucleotides matching TRBD1. This CDR3 comprises 17 residues. The ends lost 3 bases at V and 0 bases at J; junction bases unmatched: 3. Per the germline V gene, CDR1 is WNHNN and CDR2 is SYGVQD (reference sequence). The CDR3 DNA reads as TGCGCCAGCAGTGAAGGGACAGGGGGTGCGAACACCGGGGAGCTGTTTTTT. It translates to CASSEGTGGANTGELFF.

This rearrangement joins TRBV2 to TRBJ2-7; 9 bases align to TRBD2. This CDR3 spans 14 amino acids. The trim removed 7 bases at V and 5 bases at J, leaving 9 bases unmatched. Germline V gene lookup returns CDR1 SNHLY and CDR2 FYNNEI. The CDR3 sequence: CASTAGGPADEQYF. Written as DNA, the CDR3 is TGTGCCAGCACTGCGGGAGGGCCCGCTGACGAGCAGTACTTC.

The chain is built from TRBV28 and TRBJ2-7; D is possibly TRBD2 (6 bases). The V end was cut by 7 bases, the J end by 3 bases, with 19 bases between. Germline V gene lookup returns CDR1 MDHEN and CDR2 SYDVKM. CDR3 size: 15 residues. DNA of the CDR3: TGTGCCAGCACCCCCCCCGGGAGATCGAACTACGAGCAGTACTTC. Its translation: CASTPPGRSNYEQYF.

This chain links TRBV9 with TRBJ2-7; perhaps TRBD1 as D (5 bases). Germline V gives CDR1 SGDLS, CDR2 YYNGEE. This CDR3 has 15 amino acids. V lost 0 bases to trimming and J lost 0 bases, with 10 bases between them. The CDR3 spells CASSVEGHSSYEQYF. The DNA for the CDR3 is TGTGCCAGCAGCGTAGAAGGACATAGCTCCTACGAGCAGTACTTC.